This T cell receptor (beta chain) came from a study of TIL therapy for anti-PD-1-resistant metastatic lung cancer (dated by TCRdb to the early 2020s). Notes on the research overall: Tumors were harvested prior to any PD-1/PD-L1 blockade, after which nivolumab was administered to patients, and lymphodepletion, expanded TIL infusion and IL-2 were given to patients who progressed. Enrolled patients had a median age of around 50 years (range about 35-85) and a median tumor PD-L1 proportion score of under 7%. Clonotypes were tracked across tumor, expanded TIL product and serial blood samples by T cell receptor beta sequencing of tumor and peripheral blood. The cohort was composed predominantly of lung adenocarcinoma, with a few EGFR-mutant and two ALK-rearranged tumors included, and half of patients were identified as current or former smokers. A median non-synonymous tumor mutation burden of approximately 1.5 mutations per megabase was determined across the cohort by whole-exome sequencing.

This sample's time point label indicates: pre-treatment sample, taken before nivolumab and TIL therapy. Between late 2017 and January 2020, a dual-center phase I trial enrolled adults who had stage 4 NSCLC. The samples were obtained from a phase I trial that was single-arm and open-label and tested tumor-infiltrating lymphocyte therapy combined with nivolumab in advanced non-small cell lung cancer. Blood mononuclear cells were isolated from EDTA tubes by Ficoll gradient and were snap-frozen as pellets, and DNA was extracted with a Qiagen mini-prep kit. Results and caveats for the whole study, not just this receptor: The study protocol defined all tumor marker inferences as exploratory. Clonotypes from the infused TIL partially replaced the baseline peripheral repertoire and then declined over months, and persistence showed no apparent association with response. Generalizability was limited because the cohort was highly selected, with more treatment-naive, never-smoker and oncogene-addicted patients included than is typical.

TCR beta CDR3 regions were amplified from genomic DNA with the immunoSEQ v3 hsTCRB kit using bias-controlled multiplex PCR. TCR libraries were sequenced on an Illumina NextSeq 500 to around 2 million read pairs for survey level or about 5-6.5 million for deep level. The original methods were these. V, D and J genes were assigned, non-productive sequences were removed, and clonality was reported by immunoSEQ Analyzer software. Repertoires of infused TIL and blood were compared using productive Simpson clonality and the Morisita overlap index of productive TRB rearrangements. Absolute clonotype counts in blood were estimated by multiplying the lymphocyte count by the CD3+ fraction and by the productive frequency of the clone. TCRdb's version of the immuneACCESS table is confined to in-frame rearrangements and falls short of the full clone set. An unresolved V gene accounts for under half of the shortfall where checked; the remainder is of unknown origin. V, J and clone size are those of that table, while D and trimming were read from the DNA. The sample table contains 14,000 to 15,000 clones; only one count was recorded for roughly 88% of them. Roughly 0.9% of the sample is in the top ten clones.

The CDR3 goes from the cysteine to the phenylalanine over 11 residues. The kept DNA is CDR3 alone, 33 bases in frame from the first base. Based on the germline V gene (reference sequence), the CDR1 and CDR2 sequences are GTSNPN and SVGIG. The trim is 5 bases for V and 7 bases for J, with a gap of 11 bases between the germline ends. Worth noting for this clone: Its antigen is unknown. Base quality data are lacking; no much larger clone is found one base away.

Recombination connected TRBV30 to TRBJ1-2; the D gene is possibly TRBD1, with 5 bases matching. The receptor was isolated from a person aged 30 to 80 with non-small cell lung cancer. This specimen consisted of blood, obtained at baseline. The nucleotide sequence is given as TGTGCCTGGGACACTCAGGGTGGCTACACCTTC. Translated, it gives CAWDTQGGYTF. Reference TRBV30 and TRBJ1-2 genes cover what lies past the CDR3, so the full variable domain is SQTIHQWPATLVQPVGSPLSLECTVEGTSNPNLYWYRQAAGRGLQLLFYSVGIGQISSEVPQNLSASRPQDRQFILSSKKLLLSDSGFYLCAWDTQGGYTFGSGTRLTVV.